Below, 9 T cell receptor beta chains from the same sample are listed, as sequenced in a study of T-cell reconstitution after alpha-beta-depleted transplantation in children. Preparation of the TCRbeta library involved a method that used unique molecular identifiers. TCRdb reanalysed the PCR reads using MiXCR and keeps one entry per CDR3 protein. The sample carries about 1,000,000 distinct CDR3 sequences, roughly 29% recorded once. The material sequenced was PBMCs, mostly from graft donor cells, taken 360 days after TCRalphabeta/CD19-depleted stem cell transplant. These receptors all come from a boy younger than two who had a stem cell transplant for SCID, so the T cells may come from the graft donor.

This chain links TRBV6-5 with TRBJ2-1; 9 bases map to TRBD2. The junction had 6 bases not matched to a gene; V was cut back by 2 bases and J by 4 bases. CDR1 MNHEY and CDR2 SVGAGI come from the germline V gene. The CDR3 extends over 16 amino acids. CDR3 DNA sequence: TGTGCCAGCAGTTACGGTTCTAGCGGGATATACAATGAGCAGTTCTTC. As protein: CASSYGSSGIYNEQFF.

The rearrangement links TRBV28 to TRBJ2-7; possible D gene TRBD1, 5 bases. Germline V lookup: CDR1 MDHEN, CDR2 SYDVKM. V was shortened by 10 bases and J by 3 bases, with 13 bases between the two germline ends. The CDR3 is made up of 12 amino acids. The CDR3 sequence: CAIRGTGYEQYF. For the CDR3, the DNA is TGTGCCATTAGGGGAACGGGCTACGAGCAGTACTTC.

This chain connects TRBV5-1 to TRBJ2-4, with a weak D call TRBD2 (5 bases). CDR3 length: 17 amino acids. Trimming removed 1 base at V and 0 bases at J, with 14 bases between. Germline V lookup: CDR1 SGHRS, CDR2 YFSETQ. The CDR3 sequence: CASSLNTRTVAKNIQYF. In DNA form, the CDR3 reads TGCGCCAGCAGCTTGAATACTAGGACGGTAGCCAAAAACATTCAGTACTTC.

This clonotype has at least ten counts. The rearrangement links TRBV28 to TRBJ2-3; weak D call: TRBD2 (6 bases). This CDR3 is 16 amino acids long. CDR1 is MDHEN and CDR2 is SYDVKM in the germline V gene. V was cut by 8 bases and J by 6 bases, with 24 bases left in between. The CDR3 here is CASSMEGIGLMDTQYF. Written as DNA, the CDR3 is TGTGCCAGCTCGATGGAGGGGATCGGACTCATGGATACGCAGTATTTT.

The V and J genes are TRBV6-1 and TRBJ2-1; 9 nucleotides match TRBD2. Germline lookup yields CDR1 MNHNS and CDR2 SASEGT. The length of the CDR3 is 15 residues. V lost 7 bases and J lost 6; bases outside the gene matches: 10. The CDR3 spells CASNKLAGVSNEQFF. As DNA, the CDR3 is TGTGCCAGCAATAAACTAGCGGGCGTCAGCAATGAGCAGTTCTTC.

The chain carries TRBV4-3 and TRBJ1-1; D not certain. In germline, CDR1 is LGHNA, CDR2 YSLEER. Trimming cost V 1 base and J 0 bases, with 12 bases left between them. CDR3 length: 16 amino acids. The CDR3 is CASSQVFEGLNTEAFF. The CDR3, as DNA: TGCGCCAGCAGCCAAGTGTTTGAGGGTTTGAACACTGAAGCTTTCTTT.

This clonotype was seen only a few times. The chain links TRBV12-3 or TRBV12-4 to TRBJ1-2; 9 nucleotides match TRBD1. The CDR3 sequence is 15 residues long. Trimming cost V 6 bases and J 8 bases; bases outside gene matches: 13. CDR3 in amino acids: CASRRLGGQGWGYTF. CDR3 bases: TGTGCCAGCAGGCGTCTGGGGGGACAGGGCTGGGGCTACACCTTC.

The genes are TRBV6-2 or TRBV6-3 and TRBJ2-5; D remains ambiguous. The germline V and J ends were trimmed by 2 bases and 3 bases, with 16 bases remaining between them. The CDR3 sequence is 16 residues long. Per germline, CDR1 MNHEY and CDR2 SVGEGT. In nucleotides, the CDR3 is TGTGCCAGCAGTTACAGGGTTCTTCTCCGGAAAGAGACCCAGTACTTC. It is translated as CASSYRVLLRKETQYF.

The rearrangement links TRBV12-3 or TRBV12-4 to TRBJ2-6, with D hard to call. The CDR3 contains 16 residues. V lost 3 bases and J 0 bases, leaving 9 bases between the germline ends. Written as DNA, the CDR3 is TGTGCCAGCAGTTTTTGGGAAAACTCTGGGGCCAACGTCCTGACTTTC. Protein sequence: CASSFWENSGANVLTF.